Sequencing of this T cell receptor (beta chain) was carried out in a study of T cells expressing NK-cell markers. Study at large: The study sequenced eight donors, seven HCMV-seropositive and one seronegative.

This CDR3 spans 13 amino acids. Looked up from germline, CDR1 is MNHNS and CDR2 is SASEGT. Making the TCR beta cDNA relied on 5'RACE template switching with UMIs. From the 5' RACE reads, TCRdb lists one entry per CDR3 protein and no DNA. Recorded here are approximately 550,000 distinct CDR3 sequences; the top ten clones represent approximately 4%. The source is a man younger than 30 in good health. Input material: blood T cells: a sorted CD56 or NKG2C T cell subset, CD4+ or CD8+ T cells, or bulk PBMC T cells (not recorded which). The V gene is TRBV6-1, the J gene TRBJ1-2. CDR3 residues: CASSPLSLRGYTF.